The source of this T cell receptor (beta chain) is a study of cytomegalovirus exposure and HLA in healthy donors. Findings of the study overall: On later analysis, the bulk of CMV-associated TCR beta chains appeared to be HLA-restricted.

The CDR3 sequence is 16 residues long. Germline V gene sequence: CDR1 MGHRA, CDR2 YSYEKL. The J segment lost 5 bases and the V segment lost 4 bases, leaving 9 bases of the junction unmatched. Points on this clone: As yet, its antigen is unknown.

PCR was performed using 60 Vbeta and 13 Jbeta primers. Only in-frame clones appear in the TCRdb table, and some are missing; sequencing was by immunoSEQ multiplex PCR. The repertoire has some 180,000 clones, 78% of them found once; the top ten carry 2.9%. Sequencing was performed on PBMCs. The chain joins TRBV4-1 to TRBJ2-2, with 8 positions matching TRBD2. This TCR derives from a female donor in good health and CMV-seronegative. CDR3 loop: CASSPQSGGGTGELFF. The CDR3 region has the DNA TGCGCCAGCAGCCCACAATCCGGGGGGGGGACCGGGGAGCTGTTTTTT.